The clone carrying this T cell receptor (beta chain) was found many times. Its antigen is unknown. This record comes from a study of human T cells and chemical hapten exposure. Study-wide background: Minor volume differences among pooled libraries chiefly drove per-sample TCR yield variation.

Study-level results: Expanded TCRs clustered into significantly more large CDR3 similarity groups than controls, the analysis revealed.

V gave up 6 bases and J gave up 4 bases; unmatched junction bases: 6. Germline V gene data show CDR1 as DFQATT and CDR2 as SNEGSKA (reference sequence). The CDR3 sequence is 13 residues long. TCRdb re-derived calls from the RACE reads in MiXCR, one entry per CDR3 protein. The sample lists fewer than 60,000 distinct CDR3 sequences; about a tenth were seen once. Stated time point: patch test 1, 2 weeks after DPC sensitization. Treatment meaning: therapeutic diphenylcyclopropenone sensitization with weekly scalp DPC. Each donor was an alopecia patient between 18 and 70 years of age who qualified for DPC. Unfractionated whole blood served as the source for total RNA extraction.

Material: whole blood, obtained in connection with sensitization to the hapten diphenylcyclopropenone (DPC). The chain joins TRBV20-1 to TRBJ2-7; 10 nucleotides match TRBD2. The receptor was derived from a woman in her fifties or sixties with alopecia areata. Some clones in this sample may be carry-over from other donors' samples. DNA of the CDR3: TGCAGTGCCAACGGACTAGCGGTTTACGAGCAGTACTTC. As protein: CSANGLAVYEQYF.